The 32 T cell receptor beta chains reported below all come from one sample, sequenced in a study of OX40 agonist ivuxolimab in advanced cancers. Produced via immunoSEQ multiplex PCR; TCRdb's table is partial and in-frame only. The sample consists of approximately 49,000 clones, around four fifths of them appearing once. The sample here was CD4+ or CD8+ T cells sorted from blood, taken in a trial of the OX40 agonist ivuxolimab. The receptor source for this set is an adult with an advanced solid tumor such as melanoma, head and neck, liver or kidney cancer.

The chain is built from TRBV28 and TRBJ1-2; TRBD1 aligns across 10 bases. Germline assignment: CDR1 MDHEN and CDR2 SYDVKM. Trimming at V came to 7 bases and at J to 2 bases, leaving 7 bases not matched to a gene. The CDR3 length is 15 residues. CDR3 sequence reads: CASTSWGQGNYGYTF. The CDR3 DNA reads TGTGCCAGCACCTCTTGGGGACAGGGGAACTATGGCTACACCTTC.

This chain connects TRBV9 to TRBJ2-2; maybe TRBD2 (6 bases). CDR3 size: 14 residues. Looked up from germline, CDR1 is SGDLS and CDR2 is YYNGEE. V lost 3 bases, J lost 5 bases, and 11 bases lay in between. This CDR3 is CASSGRAGTGELFF. CDR3 DNA sequence: TGTGCCAGCAGCGGACGAGCGGGTACCGGGGAGCTGTTTTTT.

This clone was recorded only once. The V and J genes are TRBV5-1 and TRBJ2-7, with 9 bases matching TRBD1. Germline CDR1 reads SGHRS; CDR2 reads YFSETQ. The length of the CDR3 is 14 residues. V trimming: 0 bases; J trimming: 7 bases; junction bases outside the gene matches: 5. CDR3 amino acids: CASSLGGQGGEQYF. The CDR3 region has the DNA TGCGCCAGCAGCTTGGGGGGACAGGGCGGTGAGCAGTACTTC.

CDR3 loop: CASRRSGSTDTQYF. In DNA form, the CDR3 reads TGTGCCAGCAGGCGTAGCGGGAGCACAGATACGCAGTATTTT. V is TRBV28 and J is TRBJ2-3; 7 positions agree with TRBD2. The CDR3 has 14 amino acids. CDR1 and CDR2 (germline): MDHEN, SYDVKM. Trimming cost V 6 bases and J 0 bases; bases outside gene matches: 3. The full variable domain, completed using reference TRBV28 and TRBJ2-3, is DVKVTQSSRYLVKRTGEKVFLECVQDMDHENMFWYRQDPGLGLRLIYFSYDVKMKEKGDIPEGYSVSREKKERFSLILESASTNQTSMYLCASRRSGSTDTQYFGPGTRLTVL.

The chain links TRBV7-2 to TRBJ2-1; TRBD2 aligns across 7 bases. Trimming at V came to 6 bases and at J to 8 bases, leaving 16 bases not matched to a gene. This CDR3 is built from 16 residues. Germline CDR1 is SGHTA and CDR2 is FQGNSA. CDR3 bases: TGTGCCAGCAGTAACCTTGGGACTACCCATCAGGATGAGCAGTTCTTC. Translation: CASSNLGTTHQDEQFF.

The CDR3 DNA follows: TGTGCCAGCTCACCACGGATGGGCGTGAACACCGGGGAGCTGTTTTTT. As protein: CASSPRMGVNTGELFF. The chain joins TRBV18 to TRBJ2-2; D not resolved. Germline CDR1 is KGHSH and CDR2 is LQKENI. V was clipped by 1 base and J by 1 base, with 10 bases between them. The CDR3 totals 16 residues.

This sequence joins TRBV5-1 and TRBJ1-2; TRBD1 is a possible D gene (6 bases). Germline CDR1 and CDR2: SGHRS and YFSETQ. The V end lost 5 bases, the J end lost 8 bases, and 19 bases lay between the germline ends. The CDR3 runs to 14 residues. The CDR3 DNA sequence: TGCGCCAGCAGACTCACCTACAGGGTGCGGGGCTACACCTTC. This translates into CASRLTYRVRGYTF. The full variable domain, rest sourced from reference TRBV5-1 and TRBJ1-2, is KAGVTQTPRYLIKTRGQQVTLSCSPISGHRSVSWYQQTPGQGLQFLFEYFSETQRNKGNFPGRFSGRQFSNSRSEMNVSTLELGDSALYLCASRLTYRVRGYTFGSGTRLTVV.

The chain couples TRBV2 to TRBJ2-7, with D perhaps TRBD1 (6 bases). Trimming cost V 6 bases and J 9 bases, with 12 bases left between them. Germline CDR1 reads SNHLY; CDR2 reads FYNNEI. The CDR3 contains 11 residues. CDR3 amino acids: CASSEQGGQYF. DNA of the CDR3: TGTGCCAGCAGCGAACAGGGTGGGCAGTACTTC.

The V gene is TRBV11-2, the J gene TRBJ2-3; D gene unclear. Trimming removed 0 bases from V and 5 bases from J, with 0 bases in between. The CDR3 covers 11 residues. The germline gives CDR1 SGHAT, CDR2 FQNNGV. Written as DNA, the CDR3 is TGTGCCAGCAGCTTAGAAGATACGCAGTATTTT. Translation gives CASSLEDTQYF.

J is TRBJ2-7 and V is TRBV2; 9 positions agree with TRBD1. The germline gives CDR1 SNHLY, CDR2 FYNNEI. V dropped 1 base and J dropped 4; count of bases not matched to a gene: 2. The CDR3 contains 14 residues. The CDR3 region has the DNA TGTGCCAGCAGTGAAGAGGGACAGGGATACGAGCAGTACTTC. Protein: CASSEEGQGYEQYF.

Turning to this clone: Compared with germline, one end of the junction differs, possibly owing to a read error. The CDR3 DNA reads as TGTGCCAGCAGTCTAGGGGCAGGGGGGAGGTTTGAATTT. It encodes CASSLGAGGRFEF. The chain combines TRBV28 with TRBJ1-4; 7 positions agree with TRBD1. The CDR3 length is 13 residues. Germline V CDR1 and CDR2: MDHEN, SYDVKM. Complete variable domain (other parts from reference TRBV28 and TRBJ1-4): DVKVTQSSRYLVKRTGEKVFLECVQDMDHENMFWYRQDPGLGLRLIYFSYDVKMKEKGDIPEGYSVSREKKERFSLILESASTNQTSMYLCASSLGAGGRFEFGSGTQLSVL.

CDR3 nucleotides: TGTGCCAGCAGTACCAGGACAGGGGGCACAGATACGCAGTATTTT. Its protein is CASSTRTGGTDTQYF. V gene TRBV27 combines with J gene TRBJ2-3, with 9 positions matching TRBD1. The CDR3 length is 15 residues. V was pared by 5 bases and J by 1 base, with 4 bases of the junction left unmatched. Germline V gene data show CDR1 as MNHEY and CDR2 as SMNVEV (reference sequence).

The chain employs TRBV6-5 and TRBJ2-3, with D hard to call. The CDR3 contains 13 residues. The V and J ends lost 9 bases and 0 bases respectively, with 10 bases between them. From germline, CDR1 is MNHEY and CDR2 SVGAGI. DNA for the CDR3: TGTGCCAGTCGTCCCGGAAGCACAGATACGCAGTATTTT. Protein: CASRPGSTDTQYF.

J is TRBJ1-1 and V is TRBV28; maybe TRBD1 (5 bases). Per germline, CDR1 MDHEN and CDR2 SYDVKM. The CDR3 is 11 residues long. V was clipped by 10 bases and J by 7 bases, with 13 bases between them. The CDR3 sequence is CATRQRGEAFF. CDR3 DNA: TGTGCCACCCGACAGAGGGGTGAAGCTTTCTTT.

The chain couples TRBV2 to TRBJ1-6; 9 bases map to TRBD1. CDR3 length: 14 amino acids. From germline, CDR1 is SNHLY and CDR2 FYNNEI. The V segment lost 7 bases and the J segment 7 bases; nucleotides outside the gene matches: 5. The CDR3 loop is CASTTQGANSPLHF. The CDR3, as DNA: TGTGCCAGCACGACACAGGGGGCAAATTCACCCCTCCACTTT.

The chain employs TRBV28 and TRBJ1-2; D perhaps matches TRBD1 (5 bases). CDR3 length: 12 amino acids. V dropped 4 bases and J dropped 6 bases, with 9 bases sitting between them. Germline-derived CDR1 and CDR2 are MDHEN and SYDVKM. The CDR3 DNA reads TGTGCCAGCAGTTCAGGGAGGAATGGCTACACCTTC. Protein: CASSSGRNGYTF.

The chain has TRBV27 and TRBJ2-3; no firm D call. Germline V gives CDR1 MNHEY, CDR2 SMNVEV (reference sequence). This CDR3 region has 12 residues. Trimming removed 2 bases from V and 12 bases from J, with 12 bases in between. CDR3 loop: CASSLNQGTQYF. Written as DNA, the CDR3 is TGTGCCAGCAGTTTAAACCAAGGTACCCAGTATTTT.

In the case of this clone: Germline is not matched at one junction end, which may reflect a read error. J is TRBJ1-6 and V is TRBV6-1, with D perhaps TRBD1 (6 bases). This CDR3 region has 15 residues. Germline CDR1 reads MNHNS; CDR2 reads SASEGT. The CDR3 region is CASKPRGQDNSPLHF. In DNA form, the CDR3 reads TGTGCAAGCAAACCAAGGGGACAAGATAATTCACCCCTCCACTTT.

The chain carries TRBV19 and TRBJ2-2; D perhaps matches TRBD1 (6 bases). This CDR3 contains 15 residues. V lost 5 bases to trimming and J lost 7 bases, with 17 bases between them. CDR1 and CDR2 (germline): LNHDA, SQIVND (reference sequence). The CDR3 DNA is TGTGCCAGTAGTGTCCTCAGGGGCGGAGACGGGGAGCTGTTTTTT. Amino acid sequence: CASSVLRGGDGELFF.

The chain couples TRBV7-2 to TRBJ2-7; 15 bases line up with TRBD2. The germline V gene encodes CDR1 SGHTA and CDR2 FQGNSA. V was clipped by 5 bases and J by 9 bases; unmatched bases: 8. This CDR3 comprises 15 residues. Written as DNA, the CDR3 is TGTGCCAGCAGCCGCAGGACTAGCGGGGGGGACGTGCAGTACTTC. This encodes CASSRRTSGGDVQYF.

The chain employs TRBV25-1 and TRBJ2-3, with D perhaps matching TRBD2 (6 bases). The V end was cut by 6 bases, the J end by 14 bases, with 21 bases between. The germline CDR1 and CDR2 sequences are MGHDK and SYGVNS. CDR3 length: 13 residues. This CDR3 reads CASSTAGTPAGYF. DNA for the CDR3: TGTGCCAGCAGCACGGCCGGGACTCCCGCAGGGTATTTT.

This clone has a handful of counts. The rearrangement links TRBV6-1 to TRBJ1-4, with TRBD1 as a possible D gene (5 bases). CDR1 and CDR2 (germline): MNHNS, SASEGT. The V end lost 4 bases, the J end lost 7 bases, and 13 bases lay between the germline ends. CDR3 length: 14 amino acids. For the CDR3, the DNA is TGTGCCAGCAGTGCCCTACGGGGGGGTGAAAAACTGTTTTTT. As protein: CASSALRGGEKLFF.

The chain joins TRBV27 to TRBJ2-2; 15 bases line up with TRBD2. The germline V gene has CDR1 MNHEY and CDR2 SMNVEV (reference sequence). V shed 0 bases, J shed 6 bases, and the junction held 5 bases outside the gene matches. This CDR3 comprises 18 residues. CDR3 protein: CASSLSWTSGRAAGELFF. CDR3 DNA: TGTGCCAGCAGTTTATCCTGGACTAGCGGGAGGGCCGCCGGGGAGCTGTTTTTT.

V is TRBV27 and J is TRBJ1-1; no definite D call. V lost 3 bases to trimming and J lost 3 bases, with 8 bases between them. Germline V lookup: CDR1 MNHEY, CDR2 SMNVEV (reference sequence). The CDR3 contains 13 residues. CDR3 loop: CASSFTYDTEAFF. In nucleotides, the CDR3 is TGTGCCAGCAGTTTTACCTACGACACTGAAGCTTTCTTT.

This clone was seen a few times. The chain links TRBV11-2 to TRBJ2-5; D gene unclear. Germline assignment: CDR1 SGHAT and CDR2 FQNNGV. V was pared by 5 bases and J by 1 base, with 8 bases between. This CDR3 is 13 amino acids long. The CDR3 nucleotides read TGTGCCAGCAGCCCAGATCCCCAAGAGACCCAGTACTTC. Its translation is CASSPDPQETQYF.

This clone was found a few times. The rearrangement joins TRBV2 to TRBJ2-5; 9 positions agree with TRBD2. Germline V gene lookup returns CDR1 SNHLY and CDR2 FYNNEI. There are 18 residues in the CDR3. Germline trimming cut 7 bases from V and 2 bases from J; bases unmatched to any gene: 17. CDR3 nucleotides: TGTGCCAGCACCGGTAGGGGGATTTCTAGCGGGATACAAGAGACCCAGTACTTC. Its protein product is CASTGRGISSGIQETQYF.

The V and J genes are TRBV10-3 and TRBJ1-2; 8 nucleotides agree with TRBD1. CDR3 size: 14 residues. With 6 bases clipped from V and 5 bases from J, the junction kept 8 bases outside the gene matches. Germline CDR1 is ENHRY and CDR2 is SYGVKD. CDR3 residues: CAIRADRVSYGYTF. The CDR3, as DNA: TGTGCCATCAGAGCGGACAGGGTCAGTTATGGCTACACCTTC.

The chain carries TRBV5-1 and TRBJ2-2; D may be TRBD1 or TRBD2 (5 bases each). This CDR3 spans 17 amino acids. The V gene lost 4 bases and the J gene lost 1 base, with 17 bases spanning the gap. Germline V lookup: CDR1 SGHRS, CDR2 YFSETQ. The CDR3 spells CASSPTPGRLNTGELFF. CDR3 in DNA: TGCGCCAGCAGCCCCACCCCGGGACGTCTGAACACCGGGGAGCTGTTTTTT.

In its sample, this clone was seen once. The chain combines TRBV2 with TRBJ2-1; D remains ambiguous. V lost 5 bases, J lost 3 bases, and 2 bases lay in between. The germline CDR1 and CDR2 sequences are SNHLY and FYNNEI. This CDR3 has 11 amino acids. The DNA for the CDR3 is TGTGCCAGCAGTAGCTACAATGAGCAGTTCTTC. This translates into CASSSYNEQFF.

This chain uses TRBV4-1 with TRBJ2-3; 9 nucleotides align to TRBD2. Looked up from germline, CDR1 is MGHRA and CDR2 is YSYEKL. Trimming removed 2 bases from V and 1 base from J; junction bases left unmatched: 7. The CDR3 has 17 amino acids. CDR3 sequence: CASSQHKRLAGTDTQYF. DNA for the CDR3: TGCGCCAGCAGCCAACACAAACGACTAGCGGGCACAGATACGCAGTATTTT.

The gene calls are TRBV5-1 and TRBJ1-6, with D perhaps matching TRBD1 (6 bases). Germline CDR1 and CDR2: SGHRS and YFSETQ. Trimming removed 4 bases at V and 0 bases at J, with 17 bases between. This CDR3 has 18 amino acids. The CDR3 nucleotides read TGCGCCAGCAGCCCCGGGACATTTTTGAGCTCCTATAATTCACCCCTCCACTTT. As protein: CASSPGTFLSSYNSPLHF.

The rearrangement joins TRBV5-1 to TRBJ1-1; D uncertain. V lost 1 base, J lost 1 base, and 26 bases lay in between. The CDR3 contains 20 residues. Germline V gene lookup returns CDR1 SGHRS and CDR2 YFSETQ. CDR3 DNA sequence: TGCGCCAGCAGCTTGAGTGGAAACTTGATCTGGCCGGGTAGGAACACTGAAGCTTTCTTT. Amino acid sequence: CASSLSGNLIWPGRNTEAFF.